This TCR beta chain stems from a study of T cells in Graves' hyperthyroidism and ophthalmopathy. Study-level points and caveats: The blood repertoire included most of the expanded thyroid clonotypes above 0.001.

The J segment lost 2 bases and the V segment lost 4 bases, leaving 8 bases of the junction unmatched. The CDR3 has 15 residues. Germline CDR1 reads MDHEN; CDR2 reads SYDVKM. Amplification targeted TCR beta CDR3 regions from RNA transcripts. Initially, a first-round RT-PCR of the TCR CDR3 employed the HTBI primer set. Each CDR3 protein gets one entry after TCRdb re-called the multiplex PCR reads with MiXCR. The data hold 250,000 to 300,000 distinct CDR3 sequences, with 10% to 15% observed a single time. There are many counts of this clonotype. Its antigen is unidentified. Drawn at first hyperthyroidism diagnosis, the blood sample preceded any ophthalmopathy symptoms. PBMCs were sourced from more than 9 ml fresh peripheral blood.

V gene TRBV28 combines with J gene TRBJ2-7; TRBD2 aligns across 7 bases. Sequenced material: blood. The origin of this receptor is a woman aged 25 to 39 with Graves' hyperthyroidism that later progressed to Graves' ophthalmopathy. In nucleotides, the CDR3 is TGTGCCAGCAGTTGGCGGGGAGGGAGTACCTACGAGCAGTACTTC. This encodes CASSWRGGSTYEQYF.